Following are 22 T cell receptor beta chains from one sample sequenced in a study of identical twins. TCRdb reanalysed the 5' RACE reads using MiXCR and keeps one entry per CDR3 protein. The sample includes around 300,000 distinct CDR3 sequences, more than 6.5% seen only once; the top ten take more than 2%. These same data were also listed under a study on yellow fever vaccine responses in identical twins.

The specimen sequenced was memory (CD45RO+) T cells sorted from blood. These receptors came from a woman under 30 in good health.

The chain joins TRBV4-2 to TRBJ2-3, with TRBD1 as a possible D gene (6 bases). V lost 4 bases and J 1 base, leaving 12 bases between the germline ends. There are 15 residues in the CDR3. Germline loops: CDR1 LGHNA, CDR2 YNFKEQ. The CDR3 DNA reads TGTGCCAGCAGCCCCTGGGCAGGGGGCACAGATACGCAGTATTTT. Its protein is CASSPWAGGTDTQYF.

This clonotype was seen a handful of times. The chain is built from TRBV15 and TRBJ1-2; D gene unclear. V lost 0 bases and J lost 8, with 10 bases in between. Germline V gene sequence: CDR1 LNHNV, CDR2 YYDKDF (reference sequence). This CDR3 is built from 13 residues. CDR3: CATSRERSSGYTF. CDR3 sequence (DNA): TGTGCCACCAGCAGAGAGAGGAGCTCCGGCTACACCTTC.

This sequence joins TRBV28 and TRBJ2-1, with a weak D call TRBD1 (6 bases). V shed 5 bases and J shed 0 bases, with 11 bases lying between them. The CDR3 totals 15 residues. Germline CDR1 reads MDHEN; CDR2 reads SYDVKM. CDR3 DNA sequence: TGTGCCAGCAGTAGGGGGTGGGGCTCCTACAATGAGCAGTTCTTC. Translating gives CASSRGWGSYNEQFF.

The chain has TRBV9 and TRBJ1-1; the D is unclear. CDR1 is SGDLS, CDR2 YYNGEE, per germline. V was shortened by 0 bases and J by 5 bases, with 8 bases between the two germline ends. This CDR3 has 13 residues. CDR3 residues: CASSVEVGTEAFF. The CDR3 bases are TGTGCCAGCAGCGTAGAGGTAGGGACTGAAGCTTTCTTT.

This chain connects TRBV7-2 to TRBJ1-1, with D hard to call. V lost 6 bases and J lost 1, with 12 bases in between. The CDR3 is made up of 14 amino acids. Germline V gives CDR1 SGHTA, CDR2 FQGNSA. CDR3 DNA sequence: TGTGCCAGCAGGTTTAGGGTTCAGAACACTGAAGCTTTCTTT. The encoded protein is CASRFRVQNTEAFF. The full variable domain, rest sourced from reference TRBV7-2 and TRBJ1-1, is GAGVSQSPSNKVTEKGKDVELRCDPISGHTALYWYRQSLGQGLEFLIYFQGNSAPDKSGLPSDRFSAERTGGSVSTLTIQRTQQEDSAVYLCASRFRVQNTEAFFGQGTRLTVV.

This clonotype occurred a few times. Being one base from a much bigger clone, this may be a read error. The rearrangement joins TRBV5-1 to TRBJ2-1, with a possible D match to TRBD1 (6 bases). The CDR3 extends over 13 amino acids. V lost 1 base and J 6 bases, leaving 8 bases between the germline ends. From germline, CDR1 is SGHRS and CDR2 YFSETQ. The CDR3 protein is CASSLFRGNEQFF. The CDR3 DNA is TGCGCCAGCAGCTTGTTCAGGGGCAATGAGCAGTTCTTC.

This clonotype was detected a few times. The V and J genes are TRBV12-3 or TRBV12-4 and TRBJ1-6, with unresolved D. The ends were cut back, 3 bases at V and 7 bases at J, with 13 bases in the middle. The CDR3 is 15 amino acids. The chain's CDR3 is CASSLGRERNSPLHF. CDR3 nucleotide sequence: TGTGCCAGCAGTTTGGGGAGGGAGAGGAATTCACCCCTCCACTTT.

The V and J genes are TRBV19 and TRBJ2-4; D is uncertain. This CDR3 comprises 15 residues. Germline-derived CDR1 and CDR2 are LNHDA and SQIVND (reference sequence). V was clipped by 1 base and J by 0 bases, with 7 bases between them. This chain's CDR3 is CASSIVGLAKNIQYF. In nucleotides, the CDR3 is TGTGCCAGTAGTATAGTCGGGCTAGCCAAAAACATTCAGTACTTC.

The chain is built from TRBV20-1 and TRBJ1-5; no reliable D call. The CDR3 spans 13 residues. Germline V gene data show CDR1 as DFQATT and CDR2 as SNEGSKA (reference sequence). The V gene lost 6 bases and the J gene lost 5 bases, with 14 bases spanning the gap. CDR3 coding DNA: TGCAGTGCCAGGTTACCGGTAGATCAGCCCCAGCATTTT. Amino acid sequence: CSARLPVDQPQHF.

The rearrangement uses TRBV5-6 and TRBJ2-3; 10 nucleotides match TRBD1. The CDR3 has 16 residues. CDR1 SGHDT and CDR2 YYEEEE come from the germline V gene. Trimming cost V 4 bases and J 4 bases; bases outside gene matches: 9. Here the CDR3 DNA reads TGTGCCAGCAGCCTACCGACAGGGGGCTTTGCAGATACGCAGTATTTT. It translates to CASSLPTGGFADTQYF.

The genes are TRBV19 and TRBJ1-5; D not resolved. Per germline, CDR1 LNHDA and CDR2 SQIVND (reference sequence). The CDR3 extends over 13 amino acids. V lost 4 bases and J lost 5, with 9 bases in between. The CDR3 here is CASSRVIDQPQHF. CDR3 coding DNA: TGTGCCAGTAGTAGGGTAATTGATCAGCCCCAGCATTTT.

This sequence joins TRBV11-2 and TRBJ1-3; 9 positions agree with TRBD1. With 0 bases clipped from V and 3 bases from J, the junction kept 15 bases outside the gene matches. Germline V gene data show CDR1 as SGHAT and CDR2 as FQNNGV. CDR3 length: 20 residues. CDR3 residues: CASSLEGRTGAGLSGNTIYF. The CDR3 region has the DNA TGTGCCAGCAGCTTAGAGGGTCGGACAGGGGCAGGTTTAAGTGGAAACACCATATATTTT.

The chain combines TRBV5-1 with TRBJ2-1; TRBD2 matches 9 bases. Germline V lookup: CDR1 SGHRS, CDR2 YFSETQ. The CDR3 extends over 15 amino acids. Trimming cost V 6 bases and J 0 bases; bases outside gene matches: 4. In DNA form, the CDR3 reads TGCGCCAGCATCAGCGGGGGGAGCTCCTACAATGAGCAGTTCTTC. Translated, it gives CASISGGSSYNEQFF. Using reference TRBV5-1 and TRBJ2-1 for the parts outside the CDR3, the full variable domain is KAGVTQTPRYLIKTRGQQVTLSCSPISGHRSVSWYQQTPGQGLQFLFEYFSETQRNKGNFPGRFSGRQFSNSRSEMNVSTLELGDSALYLCASISGGSSYNEQFFGPGTRLTVL.

This clonotype has a count of ten or more. The chain employs TRBV5-1 and TRBJ1-1; 8 bases are a match to TRBD1. CDR3 size: 17 residues. With 1 base clipped from V and 1 base from J, the junction kept 9 bases outside the gene matches. Germline CDR1 reads SGHRS; CDR2 reads YFSETQ. In nucleotides, the CDR3 is TGCGCCAGCAGCTTGAGGGGACAGGCGGTTCGGAACACTGAAGCTTTCTTT. This codes for CASSLRGQAVRNTEAFF.

This chain connects TRBV7-9 to TRBJ1-2; 7 positions agree with TRBD1. The germline V gene has CDR1 SEHNR and CDR2 FQNEAQ (reference sequence). The ends lost 0 bases at V and 4 bases at J; junction bases unmatched: 8. The CDR3 has 16 residues. CDR3: CASSLATTGLGYGYTF. DNA of the CDR3: TGTGCCAGCAGCTTAGCGACGACAGGGCTTGGCTATGGCTACACCTTC.

Only a few counts were recorded for this clonotype. This chain joins TRBV6-1 and TRBJ2-3, with D possibly matching TRBD2 (6 bases). Trimming removed 8 bases at V and 0 bases at J, with 12 bases between. CDR1 is MNHNS, CDR2 SASEGT, per germline. The CDR3 runs 14 residues. The CDR3 loop reads CASDAGPSTDTQYF. In DNA form, the CDR3 reads TGTGCCAGCGACGCGGGACCGAGCACAGATACGCAGTATTTT.

This clonotype has more than one count but fewer than ten. The rearrangement joins TRBV5-1 to TRBJ2-3; 10 bases align to TRBD2. V dropped 4 bases and J dropped 4; count of bases not matched to a gene: 9. Germline values: CDR1 SGHRS, CDR2 YFSETQ. The CDR3 is 16 residues long. The CDR3 sequence: CASSLGLAVTPDTQYF. The CDR3 DNA reads TGCGCCAGCAGCCTCGGACTAGCGGTTACCCCAGATACGCAGTATTTT.

In its sample, this clonotype was seen a few times. CDR3 coding DNA: TGTGCCACCAGCATCCCAGGGGGTTGGGAGACCCAGTACTTC. Translation: CATSIPGGWETQYF. The V call is TRBV15, the J call TRBJ2-5; 7 bases line up with TRBD1. Germline CDR1 LNHNV, CDR2 YYDKDF (reference sequence). This CDR3 spans 14 amino acids. J gave up 5 bases and V 4 bases, and 7 bases lay outside the gene matches.

The chain employs TRBV28 and TRBJ2-1; TRBD2 matches at 8 bases. The ends lost 0 bases at V and 8 bases at J; junction bases unmatched: 9. This CDR3 is 16 amino acids long. The V gene's germline CDR1 is MDHEN and CDR2 SYDVKM. CDR3 sequence: CASSLWGLVIADEQFF. CDR3 nucleotides: TGTGCCAGCAGTTTATGGGGACTAGTCATTGCCGATGAGCAGTTCTTC.

This clonotype was seen a few times. V is TRBV7-9 and J is TRBJ2-1, with D perhaps matching TRBD2 (5 bases). This CDR3 has 12 residues. Germline V gene data show CDR1 as SEHNR and CDR2 as FQNEAQ (reference sequence). With 6 bases removed from V and 8 bases from J, the gap between germline ends came to 11 bases. CDR3 sequence reads: CASSPGLHEQFF. In DNA form, the CDR3 reads TGTGCCAGCAGTCCCGGACTGCATGAGCAGTTCTTC.

The chain couples TRBV27 to TRBJ1-2; weak D call: TRBD1 (6 bases). The CDR3 has 13 residues. The V gene's germline CDR1 is MNHEY and CDR2 SMNVEV (reference sequence). Trimming took off 3 bases at V and 6 bases at J, with 11 bases between the two ends. The CDR3 DNA is TGTGCCAGCAGTTTTGGGGGCCCGGATGGCTACACCTTC. It specifies CASSFGGPDGYTF.

This clonotype was counted many times. This CDR3 reads CASSPDSSYNSPLHF. The CDR3 nucleotides read TGTGCCAGCAGTCCGGACAGTAGCTATAATTCACCCCTCCACTTT. This chain joins TRBV2 and TRBJ1-6, with a possible D match to TRBD1 (6 bases). Germline V gives CDR1 SNHLY, CDR2 FYNNEI. The CDR3 has 15 residues. V lost 5 bases to trimming and J lost 3 bases, with 11 bases between them.